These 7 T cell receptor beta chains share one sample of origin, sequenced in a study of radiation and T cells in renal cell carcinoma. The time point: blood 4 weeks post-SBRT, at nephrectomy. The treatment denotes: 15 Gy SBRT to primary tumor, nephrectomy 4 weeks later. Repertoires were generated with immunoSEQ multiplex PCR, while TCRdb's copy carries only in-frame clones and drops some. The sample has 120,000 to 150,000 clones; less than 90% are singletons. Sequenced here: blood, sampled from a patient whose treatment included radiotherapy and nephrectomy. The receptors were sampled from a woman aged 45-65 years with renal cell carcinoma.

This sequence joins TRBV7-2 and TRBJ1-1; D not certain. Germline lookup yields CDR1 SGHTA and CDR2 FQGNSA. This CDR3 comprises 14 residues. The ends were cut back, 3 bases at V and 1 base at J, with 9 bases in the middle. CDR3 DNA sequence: TGTGCCAGCAGCTTTAGCCCGTCGAACACTGAAGCTTTCTTT. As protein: CASSFSPSNTEAFF.

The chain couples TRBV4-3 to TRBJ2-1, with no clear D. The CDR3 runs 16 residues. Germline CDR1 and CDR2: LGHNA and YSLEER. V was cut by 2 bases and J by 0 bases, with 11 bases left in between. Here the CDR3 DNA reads TGCGCCAGCAGCCAATTTGTGGGAAGCTCCTACAATGAGCAGTTCTTC. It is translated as CASSQFVGSSYNEQFF.

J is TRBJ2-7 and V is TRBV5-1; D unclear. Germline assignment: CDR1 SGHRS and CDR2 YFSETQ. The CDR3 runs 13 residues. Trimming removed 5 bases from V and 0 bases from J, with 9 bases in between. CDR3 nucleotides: TGCGCCAGCAGACTTGTGAACTCCTACGAGCAGTACTTC. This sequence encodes CASRLVNSYEQYF. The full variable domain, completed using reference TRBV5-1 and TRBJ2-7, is KAGVTQTPRYLIKTRGQQVTLSCSPISGHRSVSWYQQTPGQGLQFLFEYFSETQRNKGNFPGRFSGRQFSNSRSEMNVSTLELGDSALYLCASRLVNSYEQYFGPGTRLTVT.

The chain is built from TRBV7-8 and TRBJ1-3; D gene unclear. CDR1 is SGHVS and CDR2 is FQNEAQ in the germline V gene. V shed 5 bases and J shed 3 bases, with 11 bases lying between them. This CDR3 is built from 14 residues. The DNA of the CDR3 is TGTGCCAGCAGCCCGGGCAGAGGTGGAAACACCATATATTTT. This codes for CASSPGRGGNTIYF.

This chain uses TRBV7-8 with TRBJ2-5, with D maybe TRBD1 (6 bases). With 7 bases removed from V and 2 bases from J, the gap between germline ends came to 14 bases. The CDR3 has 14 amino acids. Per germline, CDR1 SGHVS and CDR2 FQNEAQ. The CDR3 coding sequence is TGTGCCAGCAACCCAAGGGGGAAACAAGAGACCCAGTACTTC. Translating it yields CASNPRGKQETQYF.

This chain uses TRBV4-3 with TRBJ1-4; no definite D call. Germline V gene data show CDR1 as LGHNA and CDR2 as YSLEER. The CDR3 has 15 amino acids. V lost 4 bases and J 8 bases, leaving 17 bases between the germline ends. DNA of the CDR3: TGCGCCAGCAGCCCAGACCGGGCCCGGTGGGAAAAACTGTTTTTT. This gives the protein CASSPDRARWEKLFF.

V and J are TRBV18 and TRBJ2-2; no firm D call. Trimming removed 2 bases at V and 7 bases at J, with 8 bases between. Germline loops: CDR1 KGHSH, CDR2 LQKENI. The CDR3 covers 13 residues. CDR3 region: CASSPIGGGELFF. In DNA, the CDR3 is TGTGCCAGCTCACCAATTGGTGGCGGGGAGCTGTTTTTT.